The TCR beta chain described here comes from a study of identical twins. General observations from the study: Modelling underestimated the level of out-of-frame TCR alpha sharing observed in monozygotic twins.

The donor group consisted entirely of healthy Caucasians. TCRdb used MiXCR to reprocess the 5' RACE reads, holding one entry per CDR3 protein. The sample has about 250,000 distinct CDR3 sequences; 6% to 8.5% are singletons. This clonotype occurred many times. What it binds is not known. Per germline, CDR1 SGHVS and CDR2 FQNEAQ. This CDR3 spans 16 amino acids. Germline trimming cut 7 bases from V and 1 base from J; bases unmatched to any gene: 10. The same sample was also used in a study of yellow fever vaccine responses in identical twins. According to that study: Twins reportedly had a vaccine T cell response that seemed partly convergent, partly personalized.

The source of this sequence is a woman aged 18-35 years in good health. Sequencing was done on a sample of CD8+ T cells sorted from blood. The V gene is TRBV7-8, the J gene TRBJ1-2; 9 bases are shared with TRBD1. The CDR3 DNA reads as TGTGCCAGCACTATTTCCGGGACAGGGATTAACTATGGCTACACCTTC. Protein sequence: CASTISGTGINYGYTF.